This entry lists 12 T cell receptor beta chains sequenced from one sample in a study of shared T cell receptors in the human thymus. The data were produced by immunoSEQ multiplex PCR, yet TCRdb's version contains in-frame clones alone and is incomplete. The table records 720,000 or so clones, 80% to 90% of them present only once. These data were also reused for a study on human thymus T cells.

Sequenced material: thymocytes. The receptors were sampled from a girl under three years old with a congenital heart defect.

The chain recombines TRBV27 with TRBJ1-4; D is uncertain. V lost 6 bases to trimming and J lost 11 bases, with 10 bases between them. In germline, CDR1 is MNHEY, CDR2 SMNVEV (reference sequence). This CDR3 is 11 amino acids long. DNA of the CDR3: TGTGCCAGCAGGGGGAGGGCTAAACTGTTTTTT. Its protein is CASRGRAKLFF.

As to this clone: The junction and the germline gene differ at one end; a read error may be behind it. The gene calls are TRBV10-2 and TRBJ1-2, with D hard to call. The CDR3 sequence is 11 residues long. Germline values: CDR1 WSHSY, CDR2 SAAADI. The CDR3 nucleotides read TGCGCCACCAGAGGTCCAGGCTATGCATCCTTC. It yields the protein CATRGPGYASF.

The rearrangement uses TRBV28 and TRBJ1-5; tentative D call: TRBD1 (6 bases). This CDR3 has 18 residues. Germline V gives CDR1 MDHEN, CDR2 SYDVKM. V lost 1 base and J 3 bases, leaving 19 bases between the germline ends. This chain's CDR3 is CASSLYKWGQGLNQPQHF. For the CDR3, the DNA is TGTGCCAGCAGTTTATACAAGTGGGGGCAGGGTCTCAATCAGCCCCAGCATTTT.

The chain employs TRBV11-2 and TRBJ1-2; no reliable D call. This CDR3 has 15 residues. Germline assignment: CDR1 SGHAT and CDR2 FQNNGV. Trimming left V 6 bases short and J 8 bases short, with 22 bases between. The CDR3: CASSPKLPPGSGYTF. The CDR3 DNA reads TGTGCCAGCAGTCCGAAACTCCCTCCGGGGTCCGGCTACACCTTC.

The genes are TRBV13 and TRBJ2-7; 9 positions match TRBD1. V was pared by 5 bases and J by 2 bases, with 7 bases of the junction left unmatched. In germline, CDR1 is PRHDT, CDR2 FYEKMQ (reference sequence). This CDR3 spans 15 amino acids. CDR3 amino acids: CASSPAGQGAYEQYF. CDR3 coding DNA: TGTGCCAGCAGCCCGGCGGGACAGGGAGCCTACGAGCAGTACTTC.

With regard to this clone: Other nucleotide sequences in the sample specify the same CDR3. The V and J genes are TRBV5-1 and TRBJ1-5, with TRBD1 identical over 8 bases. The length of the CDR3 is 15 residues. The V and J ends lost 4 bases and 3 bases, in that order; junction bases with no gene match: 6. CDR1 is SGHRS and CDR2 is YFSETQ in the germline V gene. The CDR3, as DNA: TGCGCCAGCAGCCCTGGACAGGGCCCCAATCAGCCCCAGCATTTT. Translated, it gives CASSPGQGPNQPQHF.

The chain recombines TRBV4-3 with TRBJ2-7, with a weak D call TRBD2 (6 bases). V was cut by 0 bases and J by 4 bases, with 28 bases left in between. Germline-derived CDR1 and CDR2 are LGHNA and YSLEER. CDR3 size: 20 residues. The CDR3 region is CASSQDIILGGRTPEYEQYF. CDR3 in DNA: TGCGCCAGCAGCCAAGATATAATCCTCGGAGGGCGGACTCCGGAATACGAGCAGTACTTC.

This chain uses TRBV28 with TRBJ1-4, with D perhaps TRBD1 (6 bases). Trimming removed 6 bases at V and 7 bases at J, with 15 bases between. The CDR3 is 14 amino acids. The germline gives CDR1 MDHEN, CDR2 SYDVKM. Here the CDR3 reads CASRHRDIGEKLFF. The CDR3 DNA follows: TGTGCCAGCAGACACCGGGACATCGGTGAAAAACTGTTTTTT.

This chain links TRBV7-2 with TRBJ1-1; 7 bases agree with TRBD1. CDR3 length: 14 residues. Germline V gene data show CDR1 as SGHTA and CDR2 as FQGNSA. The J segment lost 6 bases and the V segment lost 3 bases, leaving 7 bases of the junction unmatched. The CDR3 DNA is TGTGCCAGCAGCTTTTCAGGACAGGCGCCTGAAGCTTTCTTT. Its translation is CASSFSGQAPEAFF.

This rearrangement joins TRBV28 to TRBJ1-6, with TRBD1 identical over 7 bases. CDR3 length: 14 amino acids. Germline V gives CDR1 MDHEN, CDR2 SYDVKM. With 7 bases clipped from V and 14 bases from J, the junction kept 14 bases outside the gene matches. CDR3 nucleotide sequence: TGTGCCAGCACCCGACAGGGCCGTTTGAGGGCCCTCCACTTT. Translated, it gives CASTRQGRLRALHF.

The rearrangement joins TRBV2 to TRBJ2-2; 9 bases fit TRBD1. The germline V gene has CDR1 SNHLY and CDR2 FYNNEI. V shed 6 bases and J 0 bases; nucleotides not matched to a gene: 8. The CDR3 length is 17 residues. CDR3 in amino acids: CASRPKGQGANTGELFF. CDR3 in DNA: TGTGCCAGCAGACCTAAGGGACAGGGTGCGAACACCGGGGAGCTGTTTTTT. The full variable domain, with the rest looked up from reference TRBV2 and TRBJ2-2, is EPEVTQTPSHQVTQMGQEVILRCVPISNHLYFYWYRQILGQKVEFLVSFYNNEISEKSEIFDDQFSVERPDGSNFTLKIRSTKLEDSAMYFCASRPKGQGANTGELFFGEGSRLTVL.

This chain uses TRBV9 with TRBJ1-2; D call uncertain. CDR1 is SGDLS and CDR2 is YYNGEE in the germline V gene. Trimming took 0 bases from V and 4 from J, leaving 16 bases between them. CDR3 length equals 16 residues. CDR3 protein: CASSVAPGLSVYGYTF. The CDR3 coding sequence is TGTGCCAGCAGCGTAGCCCCCGGGTTATCCGTCTATGGCTACACCTTC.